This T cell receptor (beta chain) was identified during a study of T cells in tuberculosis. Study overall: CD1B tetramers identified T cells specific for mycobacterial lipid GMM. General observations from the study: Low-affinity CD1B-GMM tetramer-binding T cells may have been missed.

The CDR3 length is 16 residues. After removal of 5 bases from V and 2 bases from J, the junction contained 7 bases not matched to a gene. Germline V lookup: CDR1 SGHTA, CDR2 FQGNSA. Libraries were prepared by immunoSEQ multiplex PCR; TCRdb keeps only in-frame clonotypes and omits some of them. The table lists 55,000 to 70,000 clones, 81% of them singletons. Thawed, overnight-rested PBMC were stained with GMM-loaded CD1B tetramer, viability dye and anti-CD3, then sorted. C32 glucose monomycolate from Rhodococcus equi was loaded onto the CD1B tetramers. Tetramer-sorted PBMC had been CD14 monocyte-depleted before freezing.

Sequenced input: CD1b-GMM tetramer-negative cells sorted from PBMCs. The sequence was obtained from an adult woman with latent tuberculosis. The rearrangement joins TRBV7-2 to TRBJ2-1, with TRBD2 identical over 9 bases. This CDR3 reads CASSPIAGVPYNEQFF. For the CDR3, the DNA is TGTGCCAGCAGCCCTATAGCGGGAGTCCCCTACAATGAGCAGTTCTTC.